Listed here are 13 T cell receptor beta chains from one sample, sequenced in a study of blood T cell repertoires in COVID-19. The repertoire was sequenced with immunoSEQ multiplex PCR; TCRdb's copy has only in-frame clones and lacks some. The table records tens of thousands of clones, approximately 84% of them present only once. Sequencing was performed on peripheral blood. These receptors all stem from an elderly man in a cohort sampled during active COVID-19.

This chain links TRBV4-3 with TRBJ2-4, with D possibly being TRBD2 (6 bases). The CDR3 is 18 amino acids. Germline CDR1 LGHNA, CDR2 YSLEER. Trimming shortened V by 0 bases and J by 3 bases, and 18 bases separated the two germline ends. CDR3 protein: CASSQEPPGRGVKNIQYF. CDR3 DNA sequence: TGCGCCAGCAGCCAAGAACCCCCCGGGCGGGGTGTCAAAAACATTCAGTACTTC.

The chain has TRBV2 and TRBJ2-7; 8 bases map to TRBD2. Germline CDR1 SNHLY, CDR2 FYNNEI. CDR3 length: 13 residues. V was clipped by 4 bases and J by 3 bases; unmatched bases: 2. The CDR3 loop is CASSVSGIYEQYF. In DNA form, the CDR3 reads TGTGCCAGCAGTGTTAGCGGGATCTACGAGCAGTACTTC. The full variable domain, completed using reference TRBV2 and TRBJ2-7, is EPEVTQTPSHQVTQMGQEVILRCVPISNHLYFYWYRQILGQKVEFLVSFYNNEISEKSEIFDDQFSVERPDGSNFTLKIRSTKLEDSAMYFCASSVSGIYEQYFGPGTRLTVT.

The V call is TRBV19, the J call TRBJ1-6; D remains ambiguous. This CDR3 contains 16 residues. Trimming shortened V by 2 bases and J by 9 bases, and 17 bases separated the two germline ends. Germline CDR1 is LNHDA and CDR2 is SQIVND (reference sequence). CDR3 protein: CASSIFGTGEGSPLHF. The CDR3 region has the DNA TGTGCCAGTAGTATATTTGGCACGGGTGAGGGTTCACCCCTCCACTTT.

The chain's CDR3 is CASSSLGGDQETQYF. The CDR3 nucleotides are TGTGCCAGCAGCTCCCTGGGGGGGGACCAAGAGACCCAGTACTTC. The chain employs TRBV4-2 and TRBJ2-5; 7 nucleotides line up with TRBD2. Germline-derived CDR1 and CDR2 are LGHNA and YNFKEQ. The CDR3 sequence is 15 residues long. The junction had 6 bases not matched to a gene; V was cut back by 5 bases and J by 0 bases.

This chain links TRBV9 with TRBJ2-1; 13 bases fit TRBD2. Germline CDR1 and CDR2: SGDLS and YYNGEE. This CDR3 comprises 16 residues. With V trimmed by 4 bases and J by 8 bases, 9 bases remained unmatched. The CDR3 sequence is CASSPLGTSGTHEQFF. CDR3 nucleotide sequence: TGTGCCAGCAGCCCCCTCGGGACTAGCGGGACCCATGAGCAGTTCTTC.

V is TRBV9 and J is TRBJ1-2, with D possibly TRBD1 on 6 matching bases. V was pared by 4 bases and J by 4 bases, with 14 bases between. CDR3 length equals 14 residues. Germline CDR1 reads SGDLS; CDR2 reads YYNGEE. The CDR3 DNA reads TGTGCCAGCAGCCCACGACAGGATTTCTATGGCTACACCTTC. This codes for CASSPRQDFYGYTF.

This clone turned up a few times. One junction end disagrees with the germline gene, perhaps due to a read error. The chain combines TRBV6-1 with TRBJ1-1; a weak D match, TRBD1 (6 bases). The CDR3 is 14 residues long. The germline V gene has CDR1 MNHNS and CDR2 SASEGT. The CDR3 DNA is TGTGCCAGCAGTGAGGGCCAGGGGAACCCTGAAGCTTTCTTT. Its protein is CASSEGQGNPEAFF.

Only one count was recorded for this clone. This sequence joins TRBV4-2 and TRBJ2-5; 8 positions match TRBD2. The CDR3 length is 16 residues. The V and J ends lost 1 base and 2 bases, in that order; junction bases with no gene match: 6. Germline V CDR1 and CDR2: LGHNA, YNFKEQ. The CDR3 is CASSQGVTSGQETQYF. The CDR3 bases are TGTGCCAGCAGCCAAGGGGTCACTAGCGGACAAGAGACCCAGTACTTC.

The chain carries TRBV6-6 and TRBJ2-7; no clear D gene. V was shortened by 8 bases and J by 2 bases, with 10 bases between the two germline ends. Germline values: CDR1 MNHNY, CDR2 SVGAGI (reference sequence). CDR3 size: 12 residues. The DNA of the CDR3 is TGTGCCAGCGCGTCAGGTCCCTACGAGCAGTACTTC. Protein product: CASASGPYEQYF.

The V and J genes are TRBV7-2 and TRBJ1-2; TRBD1 aligns across 7 bases. The CDR3 sequence is 15 residues long. Per the germline V gene, CDR1 is SGHTA and CDR2 is FQGNSA. V was clipped by 1 base and J by 7 bases; unmatched bases: 9. The CDR3 DNA follows: TGTGCCAGCAGCTTAGTGTCGGCAGGGGGAGGTGGCTACACCTTC. This gives the protein CASSLVSAGGGGYTF.

This clone was detected only a few times. The chain uses TRBV6-6 and TRBJ2-1; 13 positions agree with TRBD2. Germline V CDR1 and CDR2: MNHNY, SVGAGI (reference sequence). The CDR3 is made up of 16 amino acids. Trimming removed 5 bases from V and 8 bases from J; junction bases left unmatched: 9. CDR3 loop: CASSRHTSGGAYEQFF. CDR3 sequence (DNA): TGTGCCAGCAGTCGACATACTAGCGGGGGGGCCTATGAGCAGTTCTTC.

V is TRBV2 and J is TRBJ2-1; 7 positions agree with TRBD1. V gave up 6 bases and J gave up 8 bases; unmatched junction bases: 7. The CDR3 covers 13 residues. Germline-derived CDR1 and CDR2 are SNHLY and FYNNEI. This CDR3 is CASRLTGFDEQFF. The CDR3 DNA is TGTGCCAGCAGACTGACAGGGTTCGATGAGCAGTTCTTC.

This rearrangement joins TRBV15 to TRBJ2-7, with TRBD1 matching 9 bases. The germline CDR1 and CDR2 sequences are LNHNV and YYDKDF (reference sequence). The CDR3 spans 16 residues. The junction had 8 bases not matched to a gene; V was cut back by 2 bases and J by 3 bases. The DNA for the CDR3 is TGTGCCACCAGCAGAAAATCCGGGACAGGGAACTACGAGCAGTACTTC. Protein: CATSRKSGTGNYEQYF.